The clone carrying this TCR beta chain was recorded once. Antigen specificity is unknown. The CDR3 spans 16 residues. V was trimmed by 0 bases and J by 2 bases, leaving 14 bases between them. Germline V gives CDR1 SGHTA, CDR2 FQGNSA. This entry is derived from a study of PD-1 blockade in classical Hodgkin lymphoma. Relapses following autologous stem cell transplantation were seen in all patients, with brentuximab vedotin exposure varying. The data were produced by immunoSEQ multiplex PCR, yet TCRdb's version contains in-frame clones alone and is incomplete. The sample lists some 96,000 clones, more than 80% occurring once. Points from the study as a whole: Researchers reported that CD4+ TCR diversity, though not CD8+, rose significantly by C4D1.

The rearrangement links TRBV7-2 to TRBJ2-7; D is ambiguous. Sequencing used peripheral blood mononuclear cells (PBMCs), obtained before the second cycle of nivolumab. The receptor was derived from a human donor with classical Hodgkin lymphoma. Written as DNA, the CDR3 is TGTGCCAGCAGCTTAGCGGCGAGTAAAGGGACCTACGAGCAGTACTTC. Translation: CASSLAASKGTYEQYF.